This is a list of T cell receptor beta chains from one sample in a study of T-cell memory formation after mild COVID-19. TCRdb called the 5' RACE reads again in MiXCR, with one record for every CDR3 protein. The sample lists about 470,000 distinct CDR3 sequences, 18% occurring once. The sample comprised PBMCs or a T cell subset sorted from them (not recorded which). The receptors derive from an adult woman who had mild COVID-19 (a few samples of this study predate the infection). Cell type and time point are not known. The CDR3 runs from the conserved cysteine through the conserved F or W. A D gene is named only where the DNA matches it firmly. Rows may omit the clone size; those that give it use once, few, many or a size class.

D gene	V gene	J gene	clone size	CDR3 protein	CDR3 DNA
TRBD1	TRBV12-5	TRBJ2-6	.	CASVTSGQGAGGANVLTF	TGTGCTAGTGTTACTTCGGGACAGGGGGCAGGAGGGGCCAACGTCCTGACTTTC
TRBD2	TRBV9	TRBJ2-5	.	CASSGPLAGVETQYF	TGTGCCAGCAGCGGGCCTTTAGCGGGGGTGGAGACCCAGTACTTC
TRBD2	TRBV27	TRBJ2-7	.	CATSAGGGAYEQYF	TGTGCCACCTCGGCTGGCGGGGGGGCTTACGAGCAGTACTTC
.	TRBV12-3/TRBV12-4	TRBJ1-1	few	CASSLVLLGEAFF	TGTGCCAGCAGTTTAGTCCTGCTTGGCGAAGCTTTCTTT
TRBD2	TRBV5-1	TRBJ2-3	.	CASSLSLTSGVTDTQYF	TGCGCCAGCAGCTTGAGTTTGACTAGCGGAGTCACAGATACGCAGTATTTT
TRBD2	TRBV6-1	TRBJ2-3	many	CASSELAGGGRTDTQYF	TGTGCCAGCAGTGAACTAGCGGGGGGGGGCCGGACAGATACGCAGTATTTT
TRBD1	TRBV25-1	TRBJ1-1	few	CASSESGTGDRGAFF	TGTGCCAGCAGTGAATCCGGGACAGGGGATCGGGGAGCTTTCTTT
TRBD1	TRBV3-1	TRBJ2-6	many	CASSPFGRGRTGANVLTF	TGTGCCAGCAGCCCCTTTGGCAGGGGGCGGACTGGGGCCAACGTCCTGACTTTC
.	TRBV4-2	TRBJ2-7	.	CASSQEGTGNYEQYF	TGTGCCAGCAGCCAAGAGGGTACAGGGAACTACGAGCAGTACTTC
.	TRBV9	TRBJ2-3	.	CASSVGGNTDTQYF	TGTGCCAGCAGCGTAGGCGGGAACACAGATACGCAGTATTTT